The rows below give T cell receptor beta chains drawn from one sample of a study of blood T cell repertoires in COVID-19. Libraries were prepared by immunoSEQ multiplex PCR; TCRdb keeps only in-frame clonotypes and omits some of them. The table includes more than 95,000 clones, roughly 80% detected once. Sequencing was performed on peripheral blood. Every receptor here comes from a man in his sixties with acute or convalescent COVID-19. The CDR3 runs from the conserved cysteine through the conserved F or W. Fields, in order: CDR3 DNA, CDR3 protein, V gene, J gene, D gene, clone size. D genes are given only for firm matches. Only part of the rows carry a size: once, few, many, or a class if the clone is expanded.

CDR3 DNA: TGCGCCAGCAGCCAGCCTGGGGGACTAGCATCAGATACGCAGTATTTT; CDR3 protein: CASSQPGGLASDTQYF; V gene: TRBV4-1; J gene: TRBJ2-3; D gene: TRBD2; clone size: .
CDR3 DNA: TGTGCCATCCGGGACAGACATCAGCCCCAGCATTTT; CDR3 protein: CAIRDRHQPQHF; V gene: TRBV28; J gene: TRBJ1-5; D gene: TRBD1; clone size: few
CDR3 DNA: TGTGCCAGCGAAACCGGGACTAGCGGGAGGCATGAGCAGTTCTTC; CDR3 protein: CASETGTSGRHEQFF; V gene: TRBV27; J gene: TRBJ2-1; D gene: TRBD2; clone size: .
CDR3 DNA: TGTGCCAGCAGTTCCCCACGAGAGCCCCAGCATTTT; CDR3 protein: CASSSPREPQHF; V gene: TRBV28; J gene: TRBJ1-5; D gene: .; clone size: .
CDR3 DNA: TGTGCCAGCAGCCCTCGACCGACGGGTTCACCCCTCCACTTT; CDR3 protein: CASSPRPTGSPLHF; V gene: TRBV5-5; J gene: TRBJ1-6; D gene: .; clone size: .
CDR3 DNA: TGCGCCACTCGGGCGGACAGCCCCACTGAAGCTTTCTTT; CDR3 protein: CATRADSPTEAFF; V gene: TRBV5-1; J gene: TRBJ1-1; D gene: .; clone size: .
CDR3 DNA: TGTGCCAGCTTATCGTCCAGAGCGGGAGGGCACAATGAGCAGTTCTTC; CDR3 protein: CASLSSRAGGHNEQFF; V gene: TRBV2; J gene: TRBJ2-1; D gene: TRBD2; clone size: .
CDR3 DNA: TGTGCCAGCAGCCGGGGACAGGGGGCAGTAAACATTCAGTACTTC; CDR3 protein: CASSRGQGAVNIQYF; V gene: TRBV5-4; J gene: TRBJ2-4; D gene: TRBD1; clone size: .
CDR3 DNA: TGTGCCAGCAGTTACTGGACAGGGGAGGGTGAAGCTTTCTTT; CDR3 protein: CASSYWTGEGEAFF; V gene: TRBV6-5; J gene: TRBJ1-1; D gene: TRBD1; clone size: .
CDR3 DNA: TGTGCCAGCAGCCCGATGACACCAGAGACCCAGTACTTC; CDR3 protein: CASSPMTPETQYF; V gene: TRBV3-1/TRBV3-2; J gene: TRBJ2-5; D gene: .; clone size: .
CDR3 DNA: TGTGCCAGCAGCGTAGCCGGGGATCACAATCAGCCCCAGCATTTT; CDR3 protein: CASSVAGDHNQPQHF; V gene: TRBV9; J gene: TRBJ1-5; D gene: .; clone size: .
CDR3 DNA: TGCGCCACTAGTCCCGGGACAGGGATTAGTAGGAACACTGAAGCTTTCTTT; CDR3 protein: CATSPGTGISRNTEAFF; V gene: TRBV5-1; J gene: TRBJ1-1; D gene: TRBD1; clone size: .
CDR3 DNA: TGTGCCAGCAGTTTTACAGGGGGCGCGGGTGACACTGAAGCTTTCTTT; CDR3 protein: CASSFTGGAGDTEAFF; V gene: TRBV28; J gene: TRBJ1-1; D gene: TRBD1; clone size: .
CDR3 DNA: TGTGCCAGTGGGACTAGCGGGGGTTACAATGAGCAGTTCTTC; CDR3 protein: CASGTSGGYNEQFF; V gene: TRBV3-1/TRBV3-2; J gene: TRBJ2-1; D gene: TRBD2; clone size: .
CDR3 DNA: TGTGCCAGCAGTTCCGTTCTAACTAGCGGAGATACGCAGTATTTT; CDR3 protein: CASSSVLTSGDTQYF; V gene: TRBV28; J gene: TRBJ2-3; D gene: TRBD2; clone size: once
CDR3 DNA: TGCGCCAGCAGCCAACTTTCCGGGACAGGGAACACTGAAGCTTTCTTT; CDR3 protein: CASSQLSGTGNTEAFF; V gene: TRBV4-1; J gene: TRBJ1-1; D gene: TRBD1; clone size: .
CDR3 DNA: TGCGCCAGCAGCCAACCCGGACAGTTCGGCTACACCTTC; CDR3 protein: CASSQPGQFGYTF; V gene: TRBV4-1; J gene: TRBJ1-2; D gene: .; clone size: .
CDR3 DNA: TGTGCCACCAGCAGAGCGGGGGATTATGAAAAACTGTTTTTT; CDR3 protein: CATSRAGDYEKLFF; V gene: TRBV15; J gene: TRBJ1-4; D gene: .; clone size: once
CDR3 DNA: TGTGCCAGCAGCTTAATGGCTAGCGGGGGCCTCCTTGAGTATTTT; CDR3 protein: CASSLMASGGLLEYF; V gene: TRBV11-2; J gene: TRBJ2-3; D gene: TRBD2; clone size: .
CDR3 DNA: TGCGCCAGCAGCCTCGGGACTAGCAGGCTCACAGATACGCAGTATTTT; CDR3 protein: CASSLGTSRLTDTQYF; V gene: TRBV5-1; J gene: TRBJ2-3; D gene: TRBD2; clone size: .
CDR3 DNA: TGTGCCAGCAGCTTAGTTGCGGGAGGGGGTGGGACCCAGTACTTC; CDR3 protein: CASSLVAGGGGTQYF; V gene: TRBV7-2; J gene: TRBJ2-5; D gene: TRBD2; clone size: .
CDR3 DNA: TGTGCCAGCAAGGGATTACAGGGTGCTGACTATGGCTACACCTTC; CDR3 protein: CASKGLQGADYGYTF; V gene: TRBV6-5; J gene: TRBJ1-2; D gene: .; clone size: once
CDR3 DNA: TGCAGCGCCCTAGCGGGGGAGGAGACCCAGTACTTC; CDR3 protein: CSALAGEETQYF; V gene: TRBV29-1; J gene: TRBJ2-5; D gene: TRBD2; clone size: .
CDR3 DNA: TGTGCCAGCTCACCACCGGCGGGTCTAGCCAGCCAGTTCTTC; CDR3 protein: CASSPPAGLASQFF; V gene: TRBV18; J gene: TRBJ2-1; D gene: .; clone size: .
CDR3 DNA: TGTGCCAGCAGCCCCTACGCACTAGCCAATGAGCAGTTCTTC; CDR3 protein: CASSPYALANEQFF; V gene: TRBV7-2; J gene: TRBJ2-1; D gene: .; clone size: few
CDR3 DNA: TGTGCCAGCAGCTTGGACGCGGGAGCGTCAGATACGCAGTATTTT; CDR3 protein: CASSLDAGASDTQYF; V gene: TRBV5-6; J gene: TRBJ2-3; D gene: TRBD2; clone size: .
CDR3 DNA: TGTGCCAGCAGTCTAGGGAGACATACCGGGGAGCTGTTTTTT; CDR3 protein: CASSLGRHTGELFF; V gene: TRBV2; J gene: TRBJ2-2; D gene: .; clone size: .
CDR3 DNA: TGTGCTAGTGCCACAGGACAGGGGGCAACTAATGAAAAACTGTTTTTT; CDR3 protein: CASATGQGATNEKLFF; V gene: TRBV12-5; J gene: TRBJ1-4; D gene: TRBD1; clone size: .
CDR3 DNA: TGTGCCAGCACCCACTATGCCATCGGGGTTAGTGAAGCTTTCTTT; CDR3 protein: CASTHYAIGVSEAFF; V gene: TRBV6-6; J gene: TRBJ1-1; D gene: .; clone size: .